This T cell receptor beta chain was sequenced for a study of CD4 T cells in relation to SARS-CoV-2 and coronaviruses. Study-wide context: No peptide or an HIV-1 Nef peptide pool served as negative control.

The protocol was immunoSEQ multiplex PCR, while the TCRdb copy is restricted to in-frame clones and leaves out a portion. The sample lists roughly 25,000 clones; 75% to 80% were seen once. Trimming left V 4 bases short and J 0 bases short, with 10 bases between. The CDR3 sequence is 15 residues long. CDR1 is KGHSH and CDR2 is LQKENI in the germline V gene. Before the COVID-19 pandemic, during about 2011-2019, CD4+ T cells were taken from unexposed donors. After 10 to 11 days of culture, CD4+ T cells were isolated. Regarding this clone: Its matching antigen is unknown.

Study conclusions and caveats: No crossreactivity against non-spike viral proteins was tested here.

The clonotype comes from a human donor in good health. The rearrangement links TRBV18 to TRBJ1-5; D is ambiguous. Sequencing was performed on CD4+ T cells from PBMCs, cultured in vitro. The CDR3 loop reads CASSRTGNSNQPQHF. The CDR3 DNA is TGTGCCAGCTCACGGACGGGCAATAGCAATCAGCCCCAGCATTTT. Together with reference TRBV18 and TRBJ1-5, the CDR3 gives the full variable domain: NAGVMQNPRHLVRRRGQEARLRCSPMKGHSHVYWYRQLPEEGLKFMVYLQKENIIDESGMPKERFSAEFPKEGPSILRIQQVVRGDSAAYFCASSRTGNSNQPQHFGDGTRLSIL.